This T cell receptor (beta chain) was recovered during a study of blood T cell repertoires in COVID-19. Study summary: From T cells, B-cell-depleted T cells, or PBMCs came the material, which was cDNA or gDNA.

The age range of participants was about 18 to 89 years, with residence in around 22 US areas. Grouping used clinical history reported by participants in a survey and questionnaire. This CDR3 has 11 residues. Germline CDR1 reads SGHRS; CDR2 reads YFSETQ. V was shortened by 2 bases and J by 9 bases, with 5 bases between the two germline ends. Authors' processing steps: Nucleated cell counts were estimated from reference gene primer amplification. TCRdb's copy holds only in-frame clones and misses some; the assay was immunoSEQ multiplex PCR. For V, J and clone size, that table is used; D and trimming come from the DNA. The data show hundreds of thousands of clones, around 86% seen once.

Sequenced: PBMCs or T cells enriched from blood (not recorded which). The origin of this receptor is a man aged 25 to 40 who had recovered from COVID-19. The gene calls are TRBV5-1 and TRBJ2-2; no clear D. The CDR3 loop reads CASSFEWELFF. In DNA, the CDR3 is TGCGCCAGCAGCTTTGAGTGGGAGCTGTTTTTT.